This T cell receptor beta chain was obtained from a study of regulatory T cells in long-lasting Graves disease. Time point of the sample: newly diagnosed GD, antithyroid drugs for less than 3 months. PBMC-derived RNA was used for the TCR library. This clonotype appeared many times. Library construction for TCR beta used iRepertoire HTBI primers and Arm-PCR of CDR3 regions. A single record per CDR3 protein comes from TCRdb applying MiXCR to the multiplex PCR reads. Of a few hundred thousand distinct CDR3 sequences detected, 15% appear once; the ten largest clones hold over 7%. Germline loops: CDR1 DFQATT, CDR2 SNEGSKA (reference sequence). The V and J ends lost 5 bases and 0 bases respectively, with 14 bases between them. This CDR3 contains 15 residues. These data also featured in a second study, about T cells in Graves' hyperthyroidism and ophthalmopathy.

Here the sequenced sample was peripheral blood mononuclear cells (PBMCs), taken at new diagnosis, from a patient treated with antithyroid drugs. This chain connects TRBV20-1 to TRBJ1-3; D is unresolved. This TCR was sampled from a woman aged 40 to 55 with Graves disease. In DNA, the CDR3 is TGCAGTGCTCCTCTTCCTGGGCACTCTGGAAACACCATATATTTT. This encodes CSAPLPGHSGNTIYF.